This T cell receptor (beta chain) emerged from a study of blood T cell repertoires in COVID-19. Profiling relied on immunoSEQ multiplex PCR, and the TCRdb table lists in-frame clones only, not all of them. The table lists over 200,000 clones, nearly 90% of them singletons. Participant-given clinical history determined each cohort assignment. The V gene end was trimmed by 0 bases and the J gene end by 8 bases; junction bases not matched to a gene: 6. The CDR3 runs 15 residues. The germline CDR1 and CDR2 sequences are LNHDA and SQIVND (reference sequence). J is TRBJ2-1 and V is TRBV19, with 8 bases matching TRBD2. Material: PBMCs or T cells enriched from blood (not recorded which). This sequence originates from a man between 25 and 39 years old who had recovered from COVID-19. In nucleotides, the CDR3 is TGTGCCAGTAGTATAGATGGCAATAGCGGGGATGAGCAGTTCTTC. Translating gives CASSIDGNSGDEQFF.